This T cell receptor (beta chain) stems from a study of human T cells and chemical hapten exposure. Study details: In the sensitization step, 2% DPC was placed on 2 cm by 2 cm of upper inner arm skin. Broader study findings: Since the donors had alopecia, their immune response may not be the same as that of healthy people.

This clonotype came up many times. Its matching antigen is unknown. Specified time point: pre-sensitization, week 0. Treatment reported: therapeutic diphenylcyclopropenone sensitization with weekly scalp DPC. Germline V gene lookup returns CDR1 PRHDT and CDR2 FYEKMQ (reference sequence). CDR3 length: 16 amino acids. V was cut by 2 bases and J by 4 bases, with 15 bases left in between. TCRdb re-analysed the RACE reads in MiXCR, keeping a single row per CDR3 protein. This sample has roughly 50,000 distinct CDR3 sequences; more than 7.5% occur once, and the top ten carry approximately 9.9%. The sequence derives from a man aged 35-49 years with alopecia areata. Some clones in this sample may be carry-over from other donors' samples. The sequences come from whole blood, collected in connection with sensitization to the hapten diphenylcyclopropenone (DPC). This chain uses TRBV13 with TRBJ2-1; D may be TRBD1 (7 bases). CDR3 region: CASSLRGTDTYNEQFF. The CDR3 nucleotides read TGTGCCAGCAGCTTACGGGGGACAGATACTTACAATGAGCAGTTCTTC.